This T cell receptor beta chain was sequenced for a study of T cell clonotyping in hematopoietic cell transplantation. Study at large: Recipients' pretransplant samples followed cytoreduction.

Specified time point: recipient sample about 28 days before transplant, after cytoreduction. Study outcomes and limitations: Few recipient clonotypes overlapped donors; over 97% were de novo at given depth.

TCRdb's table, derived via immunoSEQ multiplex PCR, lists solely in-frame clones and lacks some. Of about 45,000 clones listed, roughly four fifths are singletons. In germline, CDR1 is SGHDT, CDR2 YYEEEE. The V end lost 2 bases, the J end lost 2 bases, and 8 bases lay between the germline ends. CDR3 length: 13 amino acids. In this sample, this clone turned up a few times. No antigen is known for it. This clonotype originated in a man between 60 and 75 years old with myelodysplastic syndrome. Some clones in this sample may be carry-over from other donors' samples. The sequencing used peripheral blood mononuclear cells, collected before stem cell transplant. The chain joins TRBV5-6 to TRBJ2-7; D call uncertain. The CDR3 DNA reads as TGTGCCAGCAGCTTCCCCCTGACCTACGAGCAGTACTTC. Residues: CASSFPLTYEQYF. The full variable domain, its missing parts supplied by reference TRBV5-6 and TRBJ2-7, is DAGVTQSPTHLIKTRGQQVTLRCSPKSGHDTVSWYQQALGQGPQFIFQYYEEEERQRGNFPDRFSGHQFPNYSSELNVNALLLGDSALYLCASSFPLTYEQYFGPGTRLTVT.